These 21 T cell receptor beta chains were sequenced from one sample in a study of blood T cell repertoires in COVID-19. This table comes from immunoSEQ multiplex PCR, and its TCRdb copy is limited to in-frame clones, with some not included. Of 380,000 or so clones listed, around 92% are singletons. The sequenced material came from peripheral blood. All receptors derive from a man aged 35 to 55 with acute or convalescent COVID-19.

J is TRBJ1-1 and V is TRBV4-1; maybe TRBD1 (5 bases). This CDR3 is 14 amino acids long. Germline V gives CDR1 MGHRA, CDR2 YSYEKL. Trimming removed 0 bases at V and 4 bases at J, with 9 bases between. In nucleotides, the CDR3 is TGCGCCAGCAGCCAAGACGTCGGGGGCACTGAAGCTTTCTTT. Residues: CASSQDVGGTEAFF.

This chain links TRBV5-1 with TRBJ1-4; TRBD1 agrees at 10 bases. V lost 7 bases and J lost 6; bases outside the gene matches: 3. CDR3 size: 13 residues. The germline CDR1 and CDR2 sequences are SGHRS and YFSETQ. The CDR3 reads CASAGTGDEKLFF. The CDR3 DNA sequence: TGCGCCAGCGCCGGGACAGGGGATGAAAAACTGTTTTTT.

This chain uses TRBV6-4 with TRBJ1-1; 7 positions agree with TRBD1. The CDR3 covers 14 residues. V dropped 10 bases and J dropped 1; count of bases not matched to a gene: 9. The germline V gene encodes CDR1 MRHNA and CDR2 SNTAGT. The CDR3 spells CATRRDRQNTEAFF. In DNA form, the CDR3 reads TGTGCCACCAGACGGGACAGACAGAACACTGAAGCTTTCTTT.

The chain is built from TRBV19 and TRBJ2-5, with D maybe TRBD1 (5 bases). Germline V gene lookup returns CDR1 LNHDA and CDR2 SQIVND (reference sequence). Trimming shortened V by 1 base and J by 5 bases, and 14 bases separated the two germline ends. This CDR3 contains 15 residues. The CDR3, as DNA: TGTGCCAGTAGTATAGCCCGCGACAGTCCCGAGACCCAGTACTTC. Translating it yields CASSIARDSPETQYF.

The V and J genes are TRBV27 and TRBJ2-1; 7 bases line up with TRBD1. Germline V CDR1 and CDR2: MNHEY, SMNVEV (reference sequence). The CDR3 totals 13 residues. V dropped 5 bases and J dropped 6; count of bases not matched to a gene: 4. CDR3 coding DNA: TGTGCCAGCAGTCCCCGGGACAGCAATGAGCAGTTCTTC. Translated: CASSPRDSNEQFF.

This clone was seen just once. CDR3 in amino acids: CASSQEGLAGSYETQYF. The CDR3, as DNA: TGCGCCAGCAGCCAAGAAGGGCTAGCGGGGTCGTACGAGACCCAGTACTTC. The chain is built from TRBV4-1 and TRBJ2-5; 9 bases align to TRBD2. The CDR3 totals 17 residues. V dropped 0 bases and J dropped 5; count of bases not matched to a gene: 10. Germline loops: CDR1 MGHRA, CDR2 YSYEKL.

This rearrangement joins TRBV18 to TRBJ2-7, with 8 bases aligning to TRBD1. CDR3 size: 16 residues. The trim removed 4 bases at V and 5 bases at J, leaving 13 bases unmatched. Germline values: CDR1 KGHSH, CDR2 LQKENI. The CDR3 protein is CASSLGTGWWRDEQYF. CDR3 sequence (DNA): TGTGCCAGCTCACTCGGGACAGGTTGGTGGAGGGACGAGCAGTACTTC.

The chain uses TRBV27 and TRBJ1-5; possibly TRBD1 for D (5 bases). V lost 5 bases and J lost 2, with 19 bases in between. The CDR3 covers 17 residues. Germline CDR1 is MNHEY and CDR2 is SMNVEV (reference sequence). The CDR3 coding sequence is TGTGCCAGCAGTCGGACATCAAACACCTTTCGCAATCAGCCCCAGCATTTT. Encoded protein: CASSRTSNTFRNQPQHF.

This chain uses TRBV7-3 with TRBJ2-7, with D perhaps matching TRBD1 (6 bases). There are 14 residues in the CDR3. Germline CDR1 SGHTA, CDR2 FQGTGA. Trimming shortened V by 5 bases and J by 2 bases, and 13 bases separated the two germline ends. Here the CDR3 reads CASSAGTFPYEQYF. The CDR3 DNA reads TGTGCCAGCAGCGCCGGGACATTCCCCTACGAGCAGTACTTC.

V gene TRBV2 combines with J gene TRBJ1-6, with 7 bases that match TRBD1. Trimming removed 7 bases from V and 13 bases from J; junction bases left unmatched: 13. CDR3 size: 14 residues. CDR1 is SNHLY and CDR2 is FYNNEI in the germline V gene. CDR3 sequence: CASTDPGGDTPLHF. CDR3 nucleotides: TGTGCCAGCACAGACCCAGGGGGAGATACTCCCCTCCACTTT.

The chain is built from TRBV6-1 and TRBJ1-2; D gene uncertain. Trimming took off 2 bases at V and 6 bases at J, with 10 bases between the two ends. The germline CDR1 and CDR2 sequences are MNHNS and SASEGT. The length of the CDR3 is 13 residues. The CDR3 reads CASSEMREDGYTF. CDR3 DNA: TGTGCCAGCAGTGAAATGCGCGAAGATGGCTACACCTTC.

J is TRBJ2-7 and V is TRBV5-1, with 12 bases fitting TRBD2. V gave up 2 bases and J gave up 5 bases; unmatched junction bases: 17. CDR3 length equals 19 residues. Germline-derived CDR1 and CDR2 are SGHRS and YFSETQ. The CDR3 reads CASSLAGPYTSGRRNEQYF. The CDR3 nucleotides are TGCGCCAGCAGCTTAGCTGGGCCGTACACTAGCGGGAGGCGAAACGAGCAGTACTTC.

The V call is TRBV29-1, the J call TRBJ2-7; TRBD1 is a possible D gene (5 bases). The CDR3 is 12 amino acids. Germline V gene data show CDR1 as SQVTM and CDR2 as ANQGSEA. V was cut by 4 bases and J by 2 bases, with 9 bases left in between. DNA of the CDR3: TGCAGCGTTGTTGGCAGGGCCTACGAGCAGTACTTC. Translation: CSVVGRAYEQYF.

The V gene is TRBV28, the J gene TRBJ1-1; TRBD1 is a possible D gene (5 bases). The CDR3 extends over 16 amino acids. Per the germline V gene, CDR1 is MDHEN and CDR2 is SYDVKM. Trimming cost V 5 bases and J 5 bases, with 21 bases left between them. The CDR3 loop is CASSPLHSGLGTEAFF. CDR3 coding DNA: TGTGCCAGCAGTCCCCTTCACTCAGGGTTAGGGACTGAAGCTTTCTTT.

This clone has more than one count but fewer than ten. The chain joins TRBV11-3 to TRBJ2-1; tentatively, D is TRBD2 (5 bases). This CDR3 has 12 residues. The V end was cut by 5 bases, the J end by 9 bases, with 11 bases between. The germline V gene has CDR1 SGHNT and CDR2 YENEEA. The chain's CDR3 is CASSTELGEQFF. For the CDR3, the DNA is TGTGCCAGCAGCACGGAACTAGGTGAGCAGTTCTTC. The full variable domain, in which reference TRBV11-3 and TRBJ2-1 provide the parts outside the CDR3, is EAGVVQSPRYKIIEKKQPVAFWCNPISGHNTLYWYLQNLGQGPELLIRYENEEAVDDSQLPKDRFSAERLKGVDSTLKIQPAELGDSAVYLCASSTELGEQFFGPGTRLTVL.

The J gene is TRBJ2-2, the V gene TRBV5-5; 10 bases agree with TRBD1. J lost 6 bases, V lost 7 bases, and 12 bases had no gene match. CDR3 length equals 16 residues. The germline V gene has CDR1 SGHKS and CDR2 YYEKEE (reference sequence). The CDR3 sequence: CASVPGGTGVSGELFF. The CDR3 bases are TGTGCCAGCGTCCCCGGAGGGACAGGGGTGTCCGGGGAGCTGTTTTTT.

This rearrangement joins TRBV28 to TRBJ1-2; D perhaps matches TRBD1 (6 bases). V was pared by 6 bases and J by 1 base, with 12 bases between. CDR1 is MDHEN and CDR2 is SYDVKM in the germline V gene. The CDR3 has 14 residues. The CDR3 sequence is CASRQGPINYGYTF. The CDR3 DNA reads TGTGCCAGCAGGCAGGGGCCGATTAACTATGGCTACACCTTC.

The chain carries TRBV4-1 and TRBJ1-1; TRBD1 matches 8 bases. Germline V CDR1 and CDR2: MGHRA, YSYEKL. The CDR3 consists of 15 residues. J lost 1 base, V lost 4 bases, and 5 bases had no gene match. The CDR3: CASSRSGTGNTEAFF. The CDR3 DNA reads as TGCGCCAGCAGCCGGTCCGGGACAGGGAACACTGAAGCTTTCTTT.

The V gene is TRBV6-6, the J gene TRBJ1-2, with D maybe TRBD1 (5 bases). V lost 0 bases to trimming and J lost 4 bases, with 6 bases between them. The CDR3 is 13 amino acids. Germline CDR1 reads MNHNY; CDR2 reads SVGAGI (reference sequence). As DNA, the CDR3 is TGTGCCAGCAGTTACTCCGACAGCTATGGCTACACCTTC. Its translation: CASSYSDSYGYTF.

The rearrangement joins TRBV7-9 to TRBJ2-3; D is uncertain. The CDR3 runs 10 residues. Germline V gene lookup returns CDR1 SEHNR and CDR2 FQNEAQ (reference sequence). Deletions cut 7 bases from V and 6 bases from J, with 5 bases between. Here the CDR3 reads CASIGDTQYF. CDR3 in DNA: TGTGCCAGCATCGGGGATACGCAGTATTTT.

The CDR3 loop is CASRAYVGSNTEAFF. DNA of the CDR3: TGTGCCAGCAGAGCCTATGTGGGCTCAAACACTGAAGCTTTCTTT. The gene calls are TRBV6-5 and TRBJ1-1; D remains ambiguous. Trimming took 6 bases from V and 2 from J, leaving 16 bases between them. CDR3 length: 15 residues. CDR1 is MNHEY and CDR2 is SVGAGI in the germline V gene.